A single sample is the source of the 24 T cell receptor beta chains below, sequenced in a study of blood T cell repertoires in COVID-19 (TCRdb year 2020). The method was the immunoSEQ multiplex PCR assay. The source is immuneACCESS, and TCRdb retained only in-frame sequences with V and J called. Part of the clones is not carried over; for the studies checked, unresolved V genes explain less than half of this, and the remainder is unexplained. The sample records about 200,000 clones, roughly nine tenths of which are singletons. The ten largest account for 20% to 25% of the sample. The sample consisted of peripheral blood. The receptors originated from a man aged 55 to 70 with active or convalescent COVID-19.

The chain uses TRBV4-2 and TRBJ2-3, with D possibly being TRBD2 (7 bases). Germline lookup yields CDR1 LGHNA and CDR2 YNFKEQ. The CDR3 has 16 amino acids. The V gene lost 1 base and the J gene lost 6 bases, with 17 bases spanning the gap. CDR3 DNA: TGTGCCAGCAGCCAAGGAGGGGGGGCCTTATCCGATACGCAGTATTTT. Translation: CASSQGGGALSDTQYF.

Only one count was recorded for this clone. The V and J genes are TRBV7-9 and TRBJ2-7, with a tentative D call TRBD2 (7 bases). V was clipped by 5 bases and J by 2 bases, with 19 bases between them. Looked up from germline, CDR1 is SEHNR and CDR2 is FQNEAQ (reference sequence). The CDR3 spans 16 residues. The CDR3 here is CASSLKGGDMAYEQYF. The DNA of the CDR3 is TGTGCCAGCAGCCTAAAGGGGGGGGACATGGCCTACGAGCAGTACTTC.

This chain uses TRBV27 with TRBJ2-2, with D tentatively TRBD2 (6 bases). From germline, CDR1 is MNHEY and CDR2 SMNVEV (reference sequence). The CDR3 is made up of 15 amino acids. Trimming took off 5 bases at V and 6 bases at J, with 16 bases between the two ends. CDR3 region: CASSPHGGVPGELFF. The CDR3 region has the DNA TGTGCCAGCAGTCCCCACGGCGGGGTACCCGGGGAGCTGTTTTTT.

This clone has only a few counts. The chain combines TRBV5-1 with TRBJ2-5; D not certain. The ends were cut back, 0 bases at V and 4 bases at J, with 7 bases in the middle. Germline loops: CDR1 SGHRS, CDR2 YFSETQ. This CDR3 contains 13 residues. The CDR3 region is CASSLGARETQYF. The CDR3 DNA reads as TGCGCCAGCAGCTTGGGGGCGAGAGAGACCCAGTACTTC.

The chain combines TRBV19 with TRBJ1-1, with TRBD1 identical over 8 bases. Germline V gene sequence: CDR1 LNHDA, CDR2 SQIVND (reference sequence). Trimming at V came to 6 bases and at J to 5 bases, leaving 5 bases not matched to a gene. The CDR3 has 13 residues. In DNA form, the CDR3 reads TGTGCCAGTAGGGACAGGGAGAGGACTGAAGCTTTCTTT. It specifies CASRDRERTEAFF.

V and J are TRBV30 and TRBJ1-5; 9 positions match TRBD1. Germline V CDR1 and CDR2: GTSNPN, SVGIG (reference sequence). With 4 bases clipped from V and 5 bases from J, the junction kept 3 bases outside the gene matches. There are 13 residues in the CDR3. The CDR3 reads CAWNRDRDQPQHF. The CDR3 DNA reads as TGTGCCTGGAATCGGGACAGGGATCAGCCCCAGCATTTT.

The chain recombines TRBV5-1 with TRBJ1-3; D is unresolved. The germline CDR1 and CDR2 sequences are SGHRS and YFSETQ. V lost 0 bases to trimming and J lost 2 bases, with 6 bases between them. The CDR3 has 14 residues. The CDR3 nucleotides read TGCGCCAGCAGCTTGGGACAAACTGGAAACACCATATATTTT. It is translated as CASSLGQTGNTIYF. The full variable domain, with the rest looked up from reference TRBV5-1 and TRBJ1-3, is KAGVTQTPRYLIKTRGQQVTLSCSPISGHRSVSWYQQTPGQGLQFLFEYFSETQRNKGNFPGRFSGRQFSNSRSEMNVSTLELGDSALYLCASSLGQTGNTIYFGEGSWLTVV.

The V gene is TRBV20-1, the J gene TRBJ2-5; a possible D gene is TRBD2 (6 bases). The CDR3 has 15 amino acids. Germline CDR1 and CDR2: DFQATT and SNEGSKA (reference sequence). With 3 bases removed from V and 5 bases from J, the gap between germline ends came to 19 bases. Here the CDR3 reads CSASSRAGAGETQYF. As DNA, the CDR3 is TGCAGTGCTAGTTCGAGGGCCGGGGCGGGGGAGACCCAGTACTTC.

This clone was seen once. This chain links TRBV11-1 with TRBJ2-1; 11 nucleotides match TRBD1. The CDR3 covers 15 residues. Germline lookup yields CDR1 SGHAT and CDR2 FQDESV (reference sequence). With 5 bases clipped from V and 8 bases from J, the junction kept 8 bases outside the gene matches. The CDR3 DNA reads as TGTGCCAGCAGCACTGGGGACAGGGGGTGGGATGAGCAGTTCTTC. Translated, it gives CASSTGDRGWDEQFF. Together with reference TRBV11-1 and TRBJ2-1, the CDR3 gives the full variable domain: EAEVAQSPRYKITEKSQAVAFWCDPISGHATLYWYRQILGQGPELLVQFQDESVVDDSQLPKDRFSAERLKGVDSTLKIQPAELGDSAMYLCASSTGDRGWDEQFFGPGTRLTVL.

This clone has a single count. This chain links TRBV7-2 with TRBJ2-5, with D possibly TRBD2 on 7 matching bases. Germline CDR1 SGHTA, CDR2 FQGNSA. Trimming removed 1 base from V and 2 bases from J, with 14 bases in between. This CDR3 is built from 16 residues. CDR3 amino acids: CASSLGSGTRQETQYF. The CDR3 DNA reads as TGTGCCAGCAGCTTAGGGAGCGGGACACGACAAGAGACCCAGTACTTC.

This clone is a singleton in its sample. V usage is TRBV18 and J usage is TRBJ1-5; 7 nucleotides align to TRBD1. The junction had 4 bases not matched to a gene; V was cut back by 1 base and J by 4 bases. CDR1 KGHSH and CDR2 LQKENI come from the germline V gene. CDR3 size: 15 residues. Written as DNA, the CDR3 is TGTGCCAGCTCACCACGTATACAGGGGAATCAGCCCCAGCATTTT. This gives the protein CASSPRIQGNQPQHF.

The chain recombines TRBV3-1 (or the pseudogene TRBV3-2) with TRBJ1-5; 10 bases map to TRBD1. There are 16 residues in the CDR3. Germline V gene data show CDR1 as LGHDT and CDR2 as YNNKEL (reference sequence). V trimming: 4 bases; J trimming: 2 bases; junction bases outside the gene matches: 5. The CDR3 region has the DNA TGTGCCAGCAGCCTAACCGGGACAGGGGGCAATCAGCCCCAGCATTTT. Translating it yields CASSLTGTGGNQPQHF.

The count of this clone is one. The J gene is TRBJ1-1, the V gene TRBV5-1, with D perhaps TRBD1 (6 bases). Trimming pared 5 bases from V and 5 bases from J, leaving 7 bases between. This CDR3 comprises 11 residues. From germline, CDR1 is SGHRS and CDR2 YFSETQ. CDR3 region: CASRGGTEAFF. CDR3 coding DNA: TGCGCCAGCAGAGGGGGAACTGAAGCTTTCTTT.

The chain joins TRBV14 to TRBJ2-7; possibly TRBD2 for D (6 bases). The V and J ends lost 4 bases and 3 bases respectively, with 13 bases between them. This CDR3 has 14 amino acids. Per the germline V gene, CDR1 is SGHDN and CDR2 is FVKESK. This CDR3 reads CASSRGLNVYEQYF. CDR3 sequence (DNA): TGTGCCAGCAGCCGGGGACTCAACGTCTACGAGCAGTACTTC.

The chain couples TRBV6-5 to TRBJ1-3; 9 nucleotides match TRBD1. The germline CDR1 and CDR2 sequences are MNHEY and SVGAGI. The length of the CDR3 is 16 residues. The V and J ends lost 4 bases and 8 bases, in that order; junction bases with no gene match: 12. The CDR3, as DNA: TGTGCCAGCAGTTTCGATACAGGGGGCGTAGGACACACCATATATTTT. The encoded protein is CASSFDTGGVGHTIYF.

The chain has TRBV19 and TRBJ1-5; D unresolved. V was trimmed by 7 bases and J by 0 bases, leaving 13 bases between them. This CDR3 is 15 amino acids long. In germline, CDR1 is LNHDA, CDR2 SQIVND (reference sequence). CDR3: CASTIAGNSNQPQHF. CDR3 bases: TGTGCCAGTACCATCGCCGGGAATAGCAATCAGCCCCAGCATTTT.

The chain couples TRBV19 to TRBJ2-2, with D maybe TRBD2 (5 bases). The V end lost 3 bases, the J end lost 4 bases, and 6 bases lay between the germline ends. This CDR3 region has 13 residues. Germline lookup yields CDR1 LNHDA and CDR2 SQIVND (reference sequence). CDR3 protein: CASSIRGTGELFF. In nucleotides, the CDR3 is TGTGCCAGTAGTATTCGGGGCACCGGGGAGCTGTTTTTT.

The J gene is TRBJ1-1, the V gene TRBV10-3; D is perhaps TRBD1 (5 bases). The CDR3 extends over 12 amino acids. CDR1 is ENHRY and CDR2 is SYGVKD in the germline V gene. Trimming removed 8 bases from V and 4 bases from J, with 11 bases in between. This CDR3 is CAILGGITEAFF. CDR3 in DNA: TGTGCCATCCTGGGGGGGATCACTGAAGCTTTCTTT.

V is TRBV2 and J is TRBJ1-5; the match to TRBD1 covers 7 bases. Germline V lookup: CDR1 SNHLY, CDR2 FYNNEI. V trimming: 5 bases; J trimming: 3 bases; junction bases outside the gene matches: 7. The length of the CDR3 is 15 residues. In DNA, the CDR3 is TGTGCCAGCAGTTCGGACAGGCGGGACAATCAGCCCCAGCATTTT. Translating gives CASSSDRRDNQPQHF. Using reference TRBV2 and TRBJ1-5 for the parts outside the CDR3, the full variable domain is EPEVTQTPSHQVTQMGQEVILRCVPISNHLYFYWYRQILGQKVEFLVSFYNNEISEKSEIFDDQFSVERPDGSNFTLKIRSTKLEDSAMYFCASSSDRRDNQPQHFGDGTRLSIL.

The rearrangement joins TRBV3-1 (or the pseudogene TRBV3-2) to TRBJ1-3; D is perhaps TRBD1 (5 bases). V was clipped by 2 bases and J by 2 bases, with 13 bases between them. This CDR3 region has 16 residues. Germline-derived CDR1 and CDR2 are LGHDT and YNNKEL (reference sequence). In nucleotides, the CDR3 is TGTGCCAGCAGCCAAACAGGTCGATTTACTGGAAACACCATATATTTT. It translates to CASSQTGRFTGNTIYF.

The gene calls are TRBV6-5 and TRBJ1-2, with a tentative D call TRBD1 (5 bases). Germline loops: CDR1 MNHEY, CDR2 SVGAGI. The V end lost 6 bases, the J end lost 4 bases, and 12 bases lay between the germline ends. The CDR3 covers 13 residues. DNA of the CDR3: TGTGCCAGCAGCAGAACAGGAGCCTATGGCTACACCTTC. This codes for CASSRTGAYGYTF.

CDR3 sequence (DNA): TGTGCCAGCAGTTCCCGAAGCACAACGGGGGCTGAAGCTTTCTTT. Its protein is CASSSRSTTGAEAFF. The rearrangement uses TRBV27 and TRBJ1-1; maybe TRBD1 (5 bases). The ends were cut back, 4 bases at V and 6 bases at J, with 18 bases in the middle. The CDR3 has 15 amino acids. Germline values: CDR1 MNHEY, CDR2 SMNVEV (reference sequence).

The chain links TRBV7-9 to TRBJ2-7; D perhaps matches TRBD1 (5 bases). Trimming shortened V by 5 bases and J by 6 bases, and 11 bases separated the two germline ends. The germline gives CDR1 SEHNR, CDR2 FQNEAQ (reference sequence). The CDR3 runs 12 residues. The CDR3 nucleotides are TGTGCCAGCAGCCCCAAAGGGGCCGAGCAGTACTTC. It codes for CASSPKGAEQYF.

This chain connects TRBV2 to TRBJ2-7, with unresolved D. The CDR3 consists of 11 residues. V lost 5 bases, J lost 1 base, and 3 bases lay in between. Germline loops: CDR1 SNHLY, CDR2 FYNNEI. CDR3 nucleotide sequence: TGTGCCAGCAGTCCTTCCTACGAGCAGTACTTC. Its translation is CASSPSYEQYF.